This entry lists 25 T cell receptor beta chains sequenced from one sample in a study of shared clonotypes between healthy human individuals. Libraries were prepared by immunoSEQ multiplex PCR; TCRdb keeps only in-frame clonotypes and omits some of them. The table shows around 600,000 clones, with approximately 96% occurring only once. Naivety among CD8 cells was defined by CD45RO negativity and positive CCR7 selection, thereby excluding terminally differentiated effector memory CD45RA+ cells. Input material: naive CD8+ T cells sorted from blood. These receptors were obtained from a woman aged 25-40 years in good health.

The CDR3 is CASRGDRNIQYF. In nucleotides, the CDR3 is TGTGCCAGCCGCGGGGACAGAAACATTCAGTACTTC. The rearrangement uses TRBV2 and TRBJ2-4; weak D call: TRBD1 (7 bases). In germline, CDR1 is SNHLY, CDR2 FYNNEI. The CDR3 is made up of 12 amino acids. V lost 8 bases and J 6 bases, leaving 11 bases between the germline ends.

This clone occurred once. This chain connects TRBV27 to TRBJ2-7; the D gene is possibly TRBD1 (5 bases). The CDR3 loop spans 12 amino acids. Germline V lookup: CDR1 MNHEY, CDR2 SMNVEV (reference sequence). The V end was cut by 6 bases, the J end by 5 bases, with 11 bases between. The CDR3 nucleotides read TGTGCCAGCAGGGCAGGGTTGAACGAGCAGTACTTC. Its protein product is CASRAGLNEQYF.

The chain links TRBV14 to TRBJ1-4; D not certain. Germline lookup yields CDR1 SGHDN and CDR2 FVKESK. This CDR3 is 14 amino acids long. V was shortened by 2 bases and J by 8 bases, with 12 bases between the two germline ends. CDR3 sequence: CASSQTGMGEKLFF. The CDR3 nucleotides read TGTGCCAGCAGCCAAACTGGCATGGGGGAAAAACTGTTTTTT.

The chain has TRBV13 and TRBJ2-3; 9 bases agree with TRBD2. This CDR3 is 17 amino acids long. Trimming cost V 5 bases and J 2 bases; bases outside gene matches: 11. CDR1 is PRHDT and CDR2 is FYEKMQ in the germline V gene (reference sequence). The CDR3 coding sequence is TGTGCCAGCAGCCTTAGCGGGAGTAATCCGATCACAGATACGCAGTATTTT. Amino acids: CASSLSGSNPITDTQYF. Variable domain in full (rest from reference TRBV13 and TRBJ2-3): AAGVIQSPRHLIKEKRETATLKCYPIPRHDTVYWYQQGPGQDPQFLISFYEKMQSDKGSIPDRFSAQQFSDYHSELNMSSLELGDSALYFCASSLSGSNPITDTQYFGPGTRLTVL.

The chain couples TRBV30 to TRBJ1-4; TRBD1 agrees at 7 bases. The CDR3 has 13 residues. The V gene's germline CDR1 is GTSNPN and CDR2 SVGIG (reference sequence). J was trimmed by 7 bases and V by 1 base; bases with no gene match: 3. The CDR3 bases are TGTGCCTGGAGTGGGACAGGAGGTGAAAAACTGTTTTTT. As protein: CAWSGTGGEKLFF.

On this clone: The sample contains more than one DNA sequence encoding this CDR3. This chain links TRBV28 with TRBJ2-5; 7 nucleotides line up with TRBD1. The J call may not be correct, given that the DNA end is closer to TRBJ2-7. CDR3 length: 14 residues. Germline V gene data show CDR1 as MDHEN and CDR2 as SYDVKM. The DNA for the CDR3 is TGTGCCAGCAGTTTGACAGGGAGCTCCTACGAGCAGTACTTC. As protein: CASSLTGSSYEQYF.

This clone was observed a single time. The chain combines TRBV13 with TRBJ2-4; perhaps TRBD2 as D (5 bases). CDR3 length: 14 amino acids. CDR1 is PRHDT and CDR2 is FYEKMQ in the germline V gene (reference sequence). V was clipped by 5 bases and J by 0 bases, with 8 bases between them. For the CDR3, the DNA is TGTGCCAGCAGCAACGGACTAGCCAAAAACATTCAGTACTTC. Amino acid sequence: CASSNGLAKNIQYF.

V is TRBV9 and J is TRBJ2-1; the match to TRBD2 covers 7 bases. The CDR3 is 16 residues long. Germline V gives CDR1 SGDLS, CDR2 YYNGEE. V dropped 3 bases and J dropped 4; count of bases not matched to a gene: 10. For the CDR3, the DNA is TGTGCCAGCAGCGCCGGCGGGAGCCTAACATACAATGAGCAGTTCTTC. Residues: CASSAGGSLTYNEQFF.

The chain joins TRBV27 to TRBJ1-5, with unresolved D. The V gene's germline CDR1 is MNHEY and CDR2 SMNVEV (reference sequence). This CDR3 comprises 14 residues. The V gene lost 7 bases and the J gene lost 4 bases, with 14 bases spanning the gap. The CDR3: CASTITYGNQPQHF. The DNA of the CDR3 is TGTGCCAGCACAATCACTTATGGAAATCAGCCCCAGCATTTT.

The V and J genes are TRBV28 and TRBJ2-7; TRBD2 agrees at 8 bases. After removal of 5 bases from V and 2 bases from J, the junction contained 11 bases not matched to a gene. Germline V gene lookup returns CDR1 MDHEN and CDR2 SYDVKM. The CDR3 covers 16 residues. The CDR3 protein is CASSNSGRGPPYEQYF. The DNA for the CDR3 is TGTGCCAGCAGTAACAGCGGGAGAGGGCCCCCCTACGAGCAGTACTTC.

The V gene is TRBV2, the J gene TRBJ2-3, with TRBD2 matching over 7 bases. The V and J ends lost 4 bases and 2 bases, in that order; junction bases with no gene match: 9. The CDR3 runs to 16 residues. Looked up from germline, CDR1 is SNHLY and CDR2 is FYNNEI. The CDR3 region is CASSVLAGESTDTQYF. CDR3 in DNA: TGTGCCAGCAGTGTATTGGCGGGAGAGTCCACAGATACGCAGTATTTT.

The rearrangement links TRBV15 to TRBJ2-7; TRBD2 matches at 8 bases. This CDR3 is 15 amino acids long. Looked up from germline, CDR1 is LNHNV and CDR2 is YYDKDF (reference sequence). The trim removed 1 base at V and 4 bases at J, leaving 6 bases unmatched. CDR3 region: CATSRGRAGGYEQYF. The DNA of the CDR3 is TGTGCCACCAGCAGAGGTCGGGCGGGAGGTTACGAGCAGTACTTC.

This clone was seen more than once but under ten times. The chain is built from TRBV6-5 and TRBJ1-2; D is undetermined. This CDR3 is 12 amino acids long. With 2 bases removed from V and 4 bases from J, the gap between germline ends came to 5 bases. Germline V lookup: CDR1 MNHEY, CDR2 SVGAGI. CDR3: CASSYNGYGYTF. DNA of the CDR3: TGTGCCAGCAGTTACAACGGCTATGGCTACACCTTC.

This clone was picked up one time. The V gene is TRBV7-8, the J gene TRBJ2-7; tentative D call: TRBD1 (6 bases). The ends were cut back, 4 bases at V and 2 bases at J, with 6 bases in the middle. This CDR3 spans 12 amino acids. CDR1 is SGHVS and CDR2 is FQNEAQ in the germline V gene. CDR3 bases: TGTGCCAGCAGCTCAGGGGCCTACGAGCAGTACTTC. This encodes CASSSGAYEQYF. Based on the CDR3 plus reference TRBV7-8 and TRBJ2-7, the full variable domain is GAGVSQSPRYKVAKRGQDVALRCDPISGHVSLFWYQQALGQGPEFLTYFQNEAQLDKSGLPSDRFFAERPEGSVSTLKIQRTQQEDSAVYLCASSSGAYEQYFGPGTRLTVT.

This chain uses TRBV15 with TRBJ1-6; D may be TRBD1 (5 bases). CDR3 length: 16 amino acids. V lost 8 bases to trimming and J lost 0 bases, with 14 bases between them. Germline values: CDR1 LNHNV, CDR2 YYDKDF (reference sequence). Here the CDR3 reads CATSLGGSSYNSPLHF. The DNA of the CDR3 is TGTGCCACCTCCCTTGGGGGGAGCTCCTATAATTCACCCCTCCACTTT.

The chain uses TRBV9 and TRBJ1-1; 7 positions match TRBD1. The CDR3 totals 15 residues. Per the germline V gene, CDR1 is SGDLS and CDR2 is YYNGEE. Losses at the gene ends were 3 bases for V and 0 bases for J; bases not matched to a gene: 5. The CDR3 nucleotides read TGTGCCAGCAGCGCCACAGGGGCGGTGAACACTGAAGCTTTCTTT. Amino acid sequence: CASSATGAVNTEAFF.

The rearrangement joins TRBV20-1 to TRBJ2-7, with 7 bases fitting TRBD2. This CDR3 spans 11 amino acids. Trimming at V came to 6 bases and at J to 4 bases, leaving 3 bases not matched to a gene. Germline V lookup: CDR1 DFQATT, CDR2 SNEGSKA (reference sequence). The CDR3 nucleotides read TGCAGTGCCCCTAGCGGTTACGAGCAGTACTTC. Amino acid sequence: CSAPSGYEQYF.

Points on this clone: This CDR3 is also generated by other DNA sequences in the sample. The chain has TRBV19 and TRBJ2-7; no reliable D call. Germline lookup yields CDR1 LNHDA and CDR2 SQIVND (reference sequence). CDR3 length equals 13 residues. The V end was cut by 3 bases, the J end by 1 base, with 7 bases between. CDR3 amino acids: CASSIGESYEQYF. The CDR3 nucleotides read TGTGCCAGTAGTATCGGAGAGTCCTACGAGCAGTACTTC.

This chain connects TRBV11-2 to TRBJ2-7; 7 bases are a match to TRBD1. In germline, CDR1 is SGHAT, CDR2 FQNNGV. The CDR3 is 13 amino acids. V lost 5 bases and J lost 3; bases outside the gene matches: 4. CDR3 in amino acids: CASSRGQRYEQYF. CDR3 nucleotide sequence: TGTGCCAGCAGCCGGGGACAGCGCTACGAGCAGTACTTC. Full variable domain (rest looked up from reference TRBV11-2 and TRBJ2-7): EAGVAQSPRYKIIEKRQSVAFWCNPISGHATLYWYQQILGQGPKLLIQFQNNGVVDDSQLPKDRFSAERLKGVDSTLKIQPAKLEDSAVYLCASSRGQRYEQYFGPGTRLTVT.

V and J are TRBV5-6 and TRBJ2-2; 8 bases are a match to TRBD2. The germline V gene has CDR1 SGHDT and CDR2 YYEEEE. The V and J ends lost 1 base and 4 bases, in that order; junction bases with no gene match: 15. The CDR3 runs 19 residues. CDR3 nucleotides: TGTGCCAGCAGCTTGCTTAGCGGGATTACAGTAAGGCGCACCGGGGAGCTGTTTTTT. It codes for CASSLLSGITVRRTGELFF.

This clone was counted once. The gene calls are TRBV9 and TRBJ1-3, with unresolved D. Germline V gives CDR1 SGDLS, CDR2 YYNGEE. The CDR3 loop spans 16 amino acids. V lost 2 bases, J lost 0 bases, and 12 bases lay in between. The CDR3 DNA sequence: TGTGCCAGCAGCGTGGGAGACCTATTCTCTGGAAACACCATATATTTT. Amino acids: CASSVGDLFSGNTIYF.

This chain uses TRBV5-1 with TRBJ2-7, with 10 positions matching TRBD1. Germline V CDR1 and CDR2: SGHRS, YFSETQ. The CDR3 loop spans 15 amino acids. After removal of 2 bases from V and 4 bases from J, the junction contained 6 bases not matched to a gene. DNA for the CDR3: TGCGCCAGCAGCTTAGGCGGGACAGGGGTATACGAGCAGTACTTC. This encodes CASSLGGTGVYEQYF.

Here the CDR3 reads CASSYDRGVGELFF. CDR3 nucleotide sequence: TGTGCCAGCAGTTACGACCGAGGGGTCGGGGAGCTGTTTTTT. This sequence joins TRBV6-5 and TRBJ2-2; D possibly matches TRBD1 or TRBD2 (5 bases each). From germline, CDR1 is MNHEY and CDR2 SVGAGI. This CDR3 has 14 residues. Trimming removed 2 bases from V and 7 bases from J, with 11 bases in between.

V gene TRBV6-1 combines with J gene TRBJ2-7; D not certain. The V gene's germline CDR1 is MNHNS and CDR2 SASEGT. V was clipped by 6 bases and J by 4 bases, with 7 bases between them. The CDR3 totals 11 residues. CDR3 sequence reads: CASRSGYEQYF. CDR3 DNA: TGTGCCAGCAGGAGTGGGTACGAGCAGTACTTC.

The rearrangement uses TRBV6-1 and TRBJ2-7; perhaps TRBD2 as D (6 bases). The CDR3 is 12 residues long. Between the trimmed V and J ends, which lost 4 bases and 2 bases, there was a span of 6 bases. CDR1 is MNHNS, CDR2 SASEGT, per germline. The CDR3 coding sequence is TGTGCCAGCAGTGGACTAGCCTACGAGCAGTACTTC. Amino acids: CASSGLAYEQYF.